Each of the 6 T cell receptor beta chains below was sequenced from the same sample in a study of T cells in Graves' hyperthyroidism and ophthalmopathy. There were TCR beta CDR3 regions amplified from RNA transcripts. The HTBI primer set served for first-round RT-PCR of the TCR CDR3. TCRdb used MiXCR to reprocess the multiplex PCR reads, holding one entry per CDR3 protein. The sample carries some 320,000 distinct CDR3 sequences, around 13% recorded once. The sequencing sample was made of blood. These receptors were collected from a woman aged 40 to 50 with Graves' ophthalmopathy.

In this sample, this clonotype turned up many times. CDR3 loop: CATSSNDVGNEQFF. In DNA, the CDR3 is TGTGCCACCAGCTCCAACGACGTCGGAAATGAGCAGTTCTTC. The chain employs TRBV15 and TRBJ2-1; D not certain. This CDR3 is built from 14 residues. CDR1 is LNHNV, CDR2 YYDKDF, per germline (reference sequence). Between the trimmed V and J ends, which lost 5 bases and 7 bases, there was a span of 15 bases. The variable domain in full, completed from reference TRBV15 and TRBJ2-1, reads DAMVIQNPRYQVTQFGKPVTLSCSQTLNHNVMYWYQQKSSQAPKLLFHYYDKDFNNEADTPDNFQSRRPNTSFCFLDIRSPGLGDTAMYLCATSSNDVGNEQFFGPGTRLTVL.

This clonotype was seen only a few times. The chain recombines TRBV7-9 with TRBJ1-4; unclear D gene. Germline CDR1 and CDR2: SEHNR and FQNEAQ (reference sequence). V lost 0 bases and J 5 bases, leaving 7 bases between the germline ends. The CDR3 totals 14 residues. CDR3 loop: CASSLAGANEKLFF. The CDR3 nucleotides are TGTGCCAGCAGCTTAGCGGGTGCCAATGAAAAACTGTTTTTT. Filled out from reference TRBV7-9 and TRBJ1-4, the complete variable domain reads DTGVSQNPRHKITKRGQNVTFRCDPISEHNRLYWYRQTLGQGPEFLTYFQNEAQLEKSRLLSDRFSAERPKGSFSTLEIQRTEQGDSAMYLCASSLAGANEKLFFGSGTQLSVL.

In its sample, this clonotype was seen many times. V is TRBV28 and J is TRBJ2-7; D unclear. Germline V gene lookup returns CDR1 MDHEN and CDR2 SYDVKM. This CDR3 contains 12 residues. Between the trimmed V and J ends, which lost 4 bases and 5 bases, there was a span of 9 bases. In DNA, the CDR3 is TGTGCCAGCAGTTCGGGCCCCCACGAGCAGTACTTC. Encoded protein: CASSSGPHEQYF.

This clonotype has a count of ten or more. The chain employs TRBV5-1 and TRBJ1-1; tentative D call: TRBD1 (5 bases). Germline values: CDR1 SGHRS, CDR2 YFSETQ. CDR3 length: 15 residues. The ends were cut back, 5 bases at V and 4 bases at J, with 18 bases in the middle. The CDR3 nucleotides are TGCGCCAGCAGACCCGACGGGCAGGGAGGCACTGAAGCTTTCTTT. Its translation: CASRPDGQGGTEAFF.

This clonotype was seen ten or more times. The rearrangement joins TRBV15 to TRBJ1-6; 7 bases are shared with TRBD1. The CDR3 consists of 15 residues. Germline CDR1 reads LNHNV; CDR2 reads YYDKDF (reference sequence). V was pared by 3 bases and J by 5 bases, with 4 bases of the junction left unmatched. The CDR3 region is CATSSDRENNSPLHF. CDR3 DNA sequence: TGTGCCACCAGCAGCGACAGGGAGAATAATTCACCCCTCCACTTT.

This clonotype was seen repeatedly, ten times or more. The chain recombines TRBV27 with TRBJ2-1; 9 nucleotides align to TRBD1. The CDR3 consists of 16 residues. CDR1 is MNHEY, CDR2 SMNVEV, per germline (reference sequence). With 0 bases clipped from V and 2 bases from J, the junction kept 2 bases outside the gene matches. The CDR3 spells CASSLSTGGPYNEQFF. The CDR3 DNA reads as TGTGCCAGCAGTTTATCAACAGGGGGCCCCTACAATGAGCAGTTCTTC.